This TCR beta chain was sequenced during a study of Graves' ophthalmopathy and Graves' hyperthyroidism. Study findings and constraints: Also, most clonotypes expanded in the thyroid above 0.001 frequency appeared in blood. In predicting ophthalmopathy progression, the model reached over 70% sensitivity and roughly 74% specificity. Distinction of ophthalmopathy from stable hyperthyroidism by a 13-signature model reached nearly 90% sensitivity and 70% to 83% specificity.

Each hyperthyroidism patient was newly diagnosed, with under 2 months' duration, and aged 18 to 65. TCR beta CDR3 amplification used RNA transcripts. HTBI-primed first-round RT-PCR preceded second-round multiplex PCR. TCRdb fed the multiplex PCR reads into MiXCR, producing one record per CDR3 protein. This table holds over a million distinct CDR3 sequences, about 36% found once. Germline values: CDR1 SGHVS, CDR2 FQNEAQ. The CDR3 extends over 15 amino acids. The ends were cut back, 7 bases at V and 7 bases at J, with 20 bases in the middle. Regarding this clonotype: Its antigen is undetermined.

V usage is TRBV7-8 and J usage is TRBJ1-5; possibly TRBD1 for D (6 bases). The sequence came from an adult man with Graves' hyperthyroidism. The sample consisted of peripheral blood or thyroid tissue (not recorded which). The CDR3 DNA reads TGTGCCAGCACCCAAGGGGGTGGGCGGGAGCAGCCCCAGCATTTT. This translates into CASTQGGGREQPQHF.